This TCR beta chain was profiled in a study of T cells in Graves' hyperthyroidism and ophthalmopathy. Overall study context: Peripheral blood was collected at initial diagnosis, before any treatment.

CDR3 size: 15 residues. The germline V gene has CDR1 SGHTA and CDR2 FQGNSA. Between the trimmed V and J ends, which lost 1 base and 4 bases, there was a span of 13 bases. Thyroid ultrasound, orbital computed tomography, clinical symptoms, and serum thyroxine and TRAb underpinned diagnoses. The investigators amplified TCR beta CDR3 regions from RNA transcripts. HTBI primers were used for first-round RT-PCR of the TCR CDR3. MiXCR was run by TCRdb on the multiplex PCR reads, yielding one entry per CDR3 protein. The table lists about 640,000 distinct CDR3 sequences, around 20% of them singletons, with under 35% in the top ten.

The chain recombines TRBV7-2 with TRBJ2-5; D perhaps matches TRBD2 (6 bases). The sequence was obtained from a man in his thirties or forties with Graves' ophthalmopathy. Material: blood. CDR3 amino acids: CASSLGGGVLETQYF. For the CDR3, the DNA is TGTGCCAGCAGCTTAGGTGGCGGGGTTCTAGAGACCCAGTACTTC.